This TCR beta chain appears in the sequencing data of a study of shared clonotypes between healthy human individuals. General observations from the study: When compared with the clonotypes that were shared by all four sorted-subset donors, the non-shared clonotypes turned out to have lower generation probabilities.

With respect to this clone: What it recognizes is unknown.

In germline, CDR1 is MGHRA, CDR2 YSYEKL. CDR3 length: 16 residues. After removal of 3 bases from V and 3 bases from J, the junction contained 9 bases not matched to a gene. Assay execution took place at the deep level. The input for sorted-subset replicate PCRs was 200 ng DNA, tens of thousands of T cell genomes. Sequenced by immunoSEQ multiplex PCR; TCRdb stores in-frame clones only, minus some. This table has roughly 2.2 million clones, just under 95% appearing once. The CD4+ fraction was divided into a CD45RA+ naive subset and a CD45RA-negative memory subset. The chain carries TRBV4-1 and TRBJ2-7, with TRBD1 identical over 9 bases. The clonotype comes from a man younger than 35 in good health. Some clones in this sample may be carry-over from other donors' samples. Specimen: naive CD4+ T cells from PBMCs. Noted subset: CD45RA+ positively selected. CDR3 amino acids: CASSHLMGQGGYEQYF. The CDR3 bases are TGCGCCAGCAGCCATCTGATGGGACAGGGAGGCTACGAGCAGTACTTC.